This T cell receptor (beta chain) was recorded in a study of cytomegalovirus exposure and HLA in healthy donors. Germline V gene lookup returns CDR1 ENHRY and CDR2 SYGVKD. Losses at the gene ends were 7 bases for V and 3 bases for J; bases not matched to a gene: 4. The CDR3 is 13 amino acids. The PCR contained 60 Vbeta and 13 Jbeta primers. Some clones are missing from TCRdb's copy, which holds only in-frame ones; the method was immunoSEQ multiplex PCR. The table includes around 150,000 clones, approximately 80% detected once. The TCR sequence derives from a man aged 50-60 years in good health and CMV-seropositive. Material: PBMCs. The genes are TRBV10-3 and TRBJ2-7, with TRBD1 matching 9 bases. The CDR3 coding sequence is TGTGCCATCAATCGGGACAGGGACTACGAGCAGTACTTC. This encodes CAINRDRDYEQYF.